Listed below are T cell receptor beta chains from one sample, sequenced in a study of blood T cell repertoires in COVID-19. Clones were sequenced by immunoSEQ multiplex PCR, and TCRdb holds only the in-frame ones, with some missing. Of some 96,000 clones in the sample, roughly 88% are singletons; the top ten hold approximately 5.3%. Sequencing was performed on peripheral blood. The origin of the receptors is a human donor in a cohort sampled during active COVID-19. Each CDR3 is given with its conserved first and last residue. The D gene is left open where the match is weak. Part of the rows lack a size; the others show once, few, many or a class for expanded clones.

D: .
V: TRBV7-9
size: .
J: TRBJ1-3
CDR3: CASSLGRGRENTIYF
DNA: TGTGCCAGCAGCTTAGGGAGGGGTCGAGAAAACACCATATATTTT

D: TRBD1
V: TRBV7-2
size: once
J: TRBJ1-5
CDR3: CASKGQGNQPQHF
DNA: TGTGCCAGCAAAGGACAGGGCAATCAGCCCCAGCATTTT

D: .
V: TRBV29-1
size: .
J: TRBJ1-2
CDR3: CSVVDGSGKDYGYTF
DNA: TGCAGCGTTGTAGATGGGTCAGGGAAAGACTATGGCTACACCTTC

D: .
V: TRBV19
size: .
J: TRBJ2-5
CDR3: CASSSRTAPKTQYF
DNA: TGTGCCAGTAGTTCCCGGACAGCGCCGAAGACCCAGTACTTC

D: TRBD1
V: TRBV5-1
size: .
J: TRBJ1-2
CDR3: CASSLGWTGDYYGYTF
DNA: TGCGCCAGCAGCTTGGGGTGGACAGGGGACTACTATGGCTACACCTTC

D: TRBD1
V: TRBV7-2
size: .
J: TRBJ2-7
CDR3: CASSLAAGTGGYEQYF
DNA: TGTGCCAGCAGCTTAGCTGCCGGGACAGGGGGATACGAGCAGTACTTC

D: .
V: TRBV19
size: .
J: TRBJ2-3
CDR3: CASSIIAASTDTQYF
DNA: TGTGCCAGTAGTATCATAGCAGCTAGCACAGATACGCAGTATTTT

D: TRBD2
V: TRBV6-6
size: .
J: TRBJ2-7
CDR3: CASSPRTSGRSYEQYF
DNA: TGTGCCAGCAGTCCCAGGACTAGCGGGAGATCCTACGAGCAGTACTTC

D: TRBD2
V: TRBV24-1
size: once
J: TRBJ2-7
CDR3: CATSDPSREDSYEQYF
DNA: TGTGCCACCAGTGATCCCTCGCGGGAGGACTCCTACGAGCAGTACTTC

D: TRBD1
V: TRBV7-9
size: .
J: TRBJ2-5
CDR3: CASSSGTGPQETQYF
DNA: TGTGCCAGCAGCTCGGGGACAGGACCCCAAGAGACCCAGTACTTC

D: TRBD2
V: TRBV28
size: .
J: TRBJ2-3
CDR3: CASRALGLAVDTQYF
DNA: TGTGCCAGCAGGGCCCTCGGACTAGCAGTTGATACGCAATATTTT

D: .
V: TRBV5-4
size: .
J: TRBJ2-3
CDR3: CASSVAGTDTQYF
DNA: TGTGCCAGCAGCGTAGCGGGCACAGATACGCAGTATTTT

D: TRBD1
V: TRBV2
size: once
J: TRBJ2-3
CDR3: CASSERDSSTDTQYF
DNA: TGTGCCAGCAGTGAACGGGACAGTTCCACAGATACGCAGTATTTT

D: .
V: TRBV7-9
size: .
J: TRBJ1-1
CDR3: CASSLAGETEAFF
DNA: TGTGCCAGCAGCTTAGCAGGGGAAACTGAAGCTTTCTTT

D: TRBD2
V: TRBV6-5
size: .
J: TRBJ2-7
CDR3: CASRGGGRVSYEQYF
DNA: TGTGCCAGCAGAGGCGGCGGGAGGGTCTCCTACGAGCAGTACTTC

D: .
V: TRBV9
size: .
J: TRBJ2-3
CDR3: CASGFRGSTDTQYF
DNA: TGTGCCAGCGGCTTTAGAGGAAGCACAGATACGCAGTATTTT

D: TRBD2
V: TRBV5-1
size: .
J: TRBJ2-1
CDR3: CASSLVLAGHNEQFF
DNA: TGCGCCAGCAGCTTGGTATTAGCGGGACACAATGAGCAGTTCTTC

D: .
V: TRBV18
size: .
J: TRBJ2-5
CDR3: CASSLNAAAETQYF
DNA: TGTGCCAGCTCCCTCAACGCAGCGGCCGAGACCCAGTACTTC

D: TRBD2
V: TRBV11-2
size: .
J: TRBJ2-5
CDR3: CASSPPTSATLKTQYF
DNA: TGTGCCAGCAGCCCCCCCACTAGCGCAACGCTAAAGACCCAGTACTTC

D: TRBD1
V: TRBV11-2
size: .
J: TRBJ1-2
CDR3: CASSLGDRFNYGYTF
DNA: TGTGCCAGCAGCTTAGGGGACAGGTTTAACTATGGCTACACCTTC

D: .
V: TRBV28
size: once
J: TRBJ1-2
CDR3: CASSFDINYGYTF
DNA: TGTGCCAGCAGTTTTGACATTAACTATGGCTACACCTTC

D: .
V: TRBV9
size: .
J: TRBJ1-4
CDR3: CASSGNGGNEKLFF
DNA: TGTGCCAGCAGCGGAAACGGGGGAAATGAAAAACTGTTTTTT

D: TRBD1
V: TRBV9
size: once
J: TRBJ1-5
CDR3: CASSLGQGSNQPQHF
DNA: TGTGCCAGCAGCTTGGGACAGGGAAGCAATCAGCCCCAGCATTTT